Ten or more counts support the clone carrying this T cell receptor beta chain. The data derive from a study of T-cell reconstitution after alpha-beta-depleted transplantation in children. The CDR3 spans 16 residues. The V segment lost 2 bases and the J segment 3 bases; nucleotides outside the gene matches: 6. A library of TCRbeta sequences, prepared with unique molecular identifiers, was generated. TCRdb recomputed calls from the PCR reads with MiXCR, one row per CDR3 protein. The sample holds hundreds of thousands of distinct CDR3 sequences, about 15% seen once. Here the sequenced sample was PBMCs from the stem cell graft donor, taken from the stem cell graft. This chain uses TRBV12-3 or TRBV12-4 with TRBJ2-1; TRBD2 agrees at 8 bases. This clonotype was obtained from a human donor who donated a stem cell graft to a child with acute myeloid leukemia. CDR3 sequence reads: CASSLLVAGRYNEQFF. CDR3 coding DNA: TGTGCCAGCAGTTTATTGGTAGCGGGGCGCTACAATGAGCAGTTCTTC.